These 6 T cell receptor beta chains share one sample of origin, sequenced in a study of graft-versus-host responses after intestinal transplantation. Data came from immunoSEQ multiplex PCR; TCRdb stores just in-frame clones and leaves some out. Altogether tens of thousands of clones are present, 90% to 95% being singletons, with the ten largest covering 0.23%. These receptors have no known antigen. Source: unstimulated CD8+ T cells sorted from spleen or lymph node cells, taken before transplant. The receptors stem from a human donor who was the organ donor for an intestinal transplant.

The chain couples TRBV30 to TRBJ2-1; D is possibly TRBD1 (6 bases). CDR1 and CDR2 (germline): GTSNPN, SVGIG (reference sequence). The CDR3 spans 12 residues. Deletions cut 3 bases from V and 4 bases from J, with 7 bases between. The CDR3 sequence is CAWRGQYNEQFF. CDR3 in DNA: TGTGCCTGGAGAGGACAGTACAATGAGCAGTTCTTC.

The chain is built from TRBV5-4 and TRBJ1-1; D unresolved. Per germline, CDR1 SGHNT and CDR2 YYREEE (reference sequence). With 5 bases removed from V and 8 bases from J, the gap between germline ends came to 10 bases. This CDR3 spans 11 amino acids. The DNA of the CDR3 is TGTGCCAGCAGGGGGAGAAAAGAAGCTTTCTTT. It translates to CASRGRKEAFF.

CDR3 sequence reads: CASSLGLAGEQFF. In DNA form, the CDR3 reads TGTGCCAGCAGCTTAGGACTAGCGGGTGAGCAGTTCTTC. The chain recombines TRBV7-8 with TRBJ2-1; the match to TRBD2 covers 10 bases. V trimming: 1 base; J trimming: 9 bases; junction bases outside the gene matches: 0. Germline lookup yields CDR1 SGHVS and CDR2 FQNEAQ. CDR3 length equals 13 residues. The full variable domain, rest sourced from reference TRBV7-8 and TRBJ2-1, is GAGVSQSPRYKVAKRGQDVALRCDPISGHVSLFWYQQALGQGPEFLTYFQNEAQLDKSGLPSDRFFAERPEGSVSTLKIQRTQQEDSAVYLCASSLGLAGEQFFGPGTRLTVL.

In this sample, this clone turned up once. The J gene is TRBJ2-2, the V gene TRBV7-6; D is undetermined. Germline CDR1 SGHVS, CDR2 FNYEAQ. The ends were cut back, 1 base at V and 1 base at J, with 4 bases in the middle. The CDR3 runs to 14 residues. The DNA for the CDR3 is TGTGCCAGCAGCTTAGTTGGGAACACCGGGGAGCTGTTTTTT. Residues: CASSLVGNTGELFF.

The CDR3 loop is CASSASGVRGIYGYTF. The CDR3 nucleotides read TGTGCCAGCAGCGCCTCAGGGGTTAGGGGGATCTATGGCTACACCTTC. The chain combines TRBV11-2 with TRBJ1-2; tentatively, D is TRBD1 (6 bases). Trimming pared 5 bases from V and 4 bases from J, leaving 20 bases between. There are 16 residues in the CDR3. Germline loops: CDR1 SGHAT, CDR2 FQNNGV. Complete variable domain (other parts from reference TRBV11-2 and TRBJ1-2): EAGVAQSPRYKIIEKRQSVAFWCNPISGHATLYWYQQILGQGPKLLIQFQNNGVVDDSQLPKDRFSAERLKGVDSTLKIQPAKLEDSAVYLCASSASGVRGIYGYTFGSGTRLTVV.

V and J are TRBV6-1 and TRBJ2-7; 7 nucleotides agree with TRBD1. Germline assignment: CDR1 MNHNS and CDR2 SASEGT. The CDR3 is made up of 15 amino acids. Trimming cost V 3 bases and J 5 bases; bases outside gene matches: 10. DNA for the CDR3: TGTGCCAGCAGTGACCTGACAGGGTTGATGGACGAGCAGTACTTC. Its protein is CASSDLTGLMDEQYF.